These T cell receptor beta chains were read from a single sample in a study of PD-L1 blockade in urothelial cancer. Sequencing was performed with immunoSEQ multiplex PCR; in TCRdb, only in-frame clones are kept and a portion is missing. The table includes about 74,000 clones, about 90% detected once. The source was PBMCs, collected around atezolizumab (anti-PD-L1) treatment. Receptor source: a man aged 65 to 79 with urothelial cancer. CDR3s include the opening cysteine and the closing phenylalanine or tryptophan. The D gene is left open where the match is weak.

CDR3: CASSAGTGAYGYTF
J: TRBJ1-2
D: TRBD1
V: TRBV27

CDR3: CASSYFSRVTGELFF
J: TRBJ2-2
D: -
V: TRBV6-5

CDR3: CASSFPGLARDEQFF
J: TRBJ2-1
D: TRBD2
V: TRBV5-4

CDR3: CASSEMGASDTQYF
J: TRBJ2-3
D: -
V: TRBV2

CDR3: CASAPGEGGRTDTQYF
J: TRBJ2-3
D: TRBD2
V: TRBV5-1

CDR3: CASSLVQAASSGNTIYF
J: TRBJ1-3
D: -
V: TRBV5-4

CDR3: CASSFAVEINTGELFF
J: TRBJ2-2
D: -
V: TRBV19

CDR3: CASSQDGGTQETQYF
J: TRBJ2-5
D: -
V: TRBV4-2

CDR3: CASSARLAGVLYEQYF
J: TRBJ2-7
D: TRBD2
V: TRBV5-6

CDR3: CAISDQGAGEQYF
J: TRBJ2-7
D: TRBD1
V: TRBV10-3

CDR3: CSPRGEGRYEQYF
J: TRBJ2-7
D: TRBD2
V: TRBV29-1

CDR3: CASSLPGANYGYTF
J: TRBJ1-2
D: -
V: TRBV28

CDR3: CAISQQGVTEAFF
J: TRBJ1-1
D: TRBD1
V: TRBV10-3

CDR3: CASSLIQGQMMGYGYTF
J: TRBJ1-2
D: TRBD1
V: TRBV5-8

CDR3: CASSPGLKREQFF
J: TRBJ2-1
D: -
V: TRBV6-1

CDR3: CASSLDIWTGGGNEQFF
J: TRBJ2-1
D: TRBD1
V: TRBV11-2

CDR3: CASSPRTGGTDGYTF
J: TRBJ1-2
D: TRBD1
V: TRBV18

CDR3: CASSVGQGAHEQYF
J: TRBJ2-7
D: TRBD1
V: TRBV9

CDR3: CASSLGGTGGISYEQYF
J: TRBJ2-7
D: TRBD1
V: TRBV9

CDR3: CASSHRQGQRYTF
J: TRBJ1-2
D: -
V: TRBV9

CDR3: CASSGGASYGYTF
J: TRBJ1-2
D: -
V: TRBV7-9

CDR3: CASSPLLAGGYNEQFF
J: TRBJ2-1
D: TRBD2
V: TRBV28

CDR3: CASSLAGTSSVKQFF
J: TRBJ2-1
D: TRBD2
V: TRBV5-1

CDR3: CASSVQGATEAFF
J: TRBJ1-1
D: TRBD1
V: TRBV6-5

CDR3: CASSPARLPTGELFF
J: TRBJ2-2
D: -
V: TRBV7-9

CDR3: CATSGVSSPLHF
J: TRBJ1-6
D: -
V: TRBV2

CDR3: CASSDPGVGELFF
J: TRBJ2-2
D: -
V: TRBV6-1

CDR3: CASSAPSGWYNEQFF
J: TRBJ2-1
D: -
V: TRBV9

CDR3: CASSSHSGLTTYNEQFF
J: TRBJ2-1
D: -
V: TRBV11-3

CDR3: CATSGDRGVNTEAFF
J: TRBJ1-1
D: TRBD1
V: TRBV15

CDR3: CASSTPGLEVYEQYF
J: TRBJ2-7
D: -
V: TRBV21-1

CDR3: CASSTGGQTQYF
J: TRBJ2-5
D: TRBD1
V: TRBV2

CDR3: CASSVAGNTGELFF
J: TRBJ2-2
D: TRBD2
V: TRBV19

CDR3: CASSREQAYSLFF
J: TRBJ1-4
D: -
V: TRBV18

CDR3: CATSREREWYNEQFF
J: TRBJ2-1
D: -
V: TRBV15

CDR3: CASSPSGSQTYEQYF
J: TRBJ2-7
D: TRBD2
V: TRBV6-6

CDR3: CSEAGLGEQFF
J: TRBJ2-1
D: TRBD2
V: TRBV20-1

CDR3: CASSESHRSGQYF
J: TRBJ2-3
D: -
V: TRBV25-1

CDR3: CASSPLWGGEYEQYF
J: TRBJ2-7
D: TRBD2
V: TRBV14

CDR3: CASSLGTGVRNEQFF
J: TRBJ2-1
D: TRBD1
V: TRBV7-3